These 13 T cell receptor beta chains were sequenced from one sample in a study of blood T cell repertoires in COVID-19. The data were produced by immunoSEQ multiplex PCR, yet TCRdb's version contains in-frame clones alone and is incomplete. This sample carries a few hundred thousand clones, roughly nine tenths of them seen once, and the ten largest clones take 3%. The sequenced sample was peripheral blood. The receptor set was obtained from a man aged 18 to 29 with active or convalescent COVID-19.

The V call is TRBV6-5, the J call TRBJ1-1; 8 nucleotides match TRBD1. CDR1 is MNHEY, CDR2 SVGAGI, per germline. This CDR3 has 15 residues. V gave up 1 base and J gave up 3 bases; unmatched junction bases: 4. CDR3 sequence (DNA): TGTGCCAGCAGTTACTGGGGGACAGGAGACACTGAAGCTTTCTTT. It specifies CASSYWGTGDTEAFF.

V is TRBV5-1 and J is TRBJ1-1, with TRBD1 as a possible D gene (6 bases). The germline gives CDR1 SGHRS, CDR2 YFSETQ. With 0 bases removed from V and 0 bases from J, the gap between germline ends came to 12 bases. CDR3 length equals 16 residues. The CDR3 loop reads CASSLVPTGLNTEAFF. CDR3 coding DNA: TGCGCCAGCAGCTTGGTCCCAACAGGGCTGAACACTGAAGCTTTCTTT.

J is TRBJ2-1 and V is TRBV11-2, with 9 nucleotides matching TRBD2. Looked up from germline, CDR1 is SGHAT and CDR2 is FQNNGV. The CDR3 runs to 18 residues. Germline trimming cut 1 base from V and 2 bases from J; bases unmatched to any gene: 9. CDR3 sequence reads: CASSLGGSGGRAYNEQFF. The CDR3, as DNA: TGTGCCAGCAGCTTAGGGGGTAGCGGGGGAAGAGCCTACAATGAGCAGTTCTTC. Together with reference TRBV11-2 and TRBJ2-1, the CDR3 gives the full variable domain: EAGVAQSPRYKIIEKRQSVAFWCNPISGHATLYWYQQILGQGPKLLIQFQNNGVVDDSQLPKDRFSAERLKGVDSTLKIQPAKLEDSAVYLCASSLGGSGGRAYNEQFFGPGTRLTVL.

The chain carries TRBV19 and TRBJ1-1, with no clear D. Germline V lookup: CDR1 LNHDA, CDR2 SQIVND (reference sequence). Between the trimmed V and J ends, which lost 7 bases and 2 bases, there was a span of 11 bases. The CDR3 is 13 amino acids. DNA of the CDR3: TGTGCCAGTAATCTCGGCGGTAACACTGAAGCTTTCTTT. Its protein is CASNLGGNTEAFF.

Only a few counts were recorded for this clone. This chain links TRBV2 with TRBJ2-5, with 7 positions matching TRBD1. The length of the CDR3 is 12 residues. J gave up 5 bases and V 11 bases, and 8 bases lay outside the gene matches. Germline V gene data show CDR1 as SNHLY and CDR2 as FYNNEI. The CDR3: CAVQGWGETQYF. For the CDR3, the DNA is TGTGCCGTACAGGGGTGGGGGGAGACCCAGTACTTC.

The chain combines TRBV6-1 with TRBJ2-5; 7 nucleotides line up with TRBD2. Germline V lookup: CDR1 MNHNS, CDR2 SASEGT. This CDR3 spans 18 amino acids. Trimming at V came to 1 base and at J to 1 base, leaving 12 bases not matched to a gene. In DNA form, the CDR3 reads TGTGCCAGCAGTGAAGGCCTCCGCGTCGAGCGGGGCCAAGAGACCCAGTACTTC. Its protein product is CASSEGLRVERGQETQYF.

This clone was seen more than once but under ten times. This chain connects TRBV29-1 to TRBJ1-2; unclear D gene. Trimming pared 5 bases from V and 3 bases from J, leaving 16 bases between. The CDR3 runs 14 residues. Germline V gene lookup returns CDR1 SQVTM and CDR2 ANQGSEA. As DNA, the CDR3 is TGCAGCGTTCACCGACTCTCGGGAGACTATGGCTACACCTTC. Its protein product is CSVHRLSGDYGYTF.

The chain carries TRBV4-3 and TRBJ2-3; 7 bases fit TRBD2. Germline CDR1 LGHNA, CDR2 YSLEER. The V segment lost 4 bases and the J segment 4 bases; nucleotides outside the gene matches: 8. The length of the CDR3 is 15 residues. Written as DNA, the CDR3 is TGCGCCAGCAGCCGGAGACTAGCAGTCGCAGATACGCAGTATTTT. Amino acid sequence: CASSRRLAVADTQYF.

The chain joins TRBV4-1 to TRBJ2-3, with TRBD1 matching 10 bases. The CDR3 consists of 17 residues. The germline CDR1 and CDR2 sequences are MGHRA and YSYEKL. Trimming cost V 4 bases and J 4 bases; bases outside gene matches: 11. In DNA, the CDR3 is TGCGCCAGCAGCCCTGTCCTCGGGACAGGGGACGCAGATACGCAGTATTTT. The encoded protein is CASSPVLGTGDADTQYF.

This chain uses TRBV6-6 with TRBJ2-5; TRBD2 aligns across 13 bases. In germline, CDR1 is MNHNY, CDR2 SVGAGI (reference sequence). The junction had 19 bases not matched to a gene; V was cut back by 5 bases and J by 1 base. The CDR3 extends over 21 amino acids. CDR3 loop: CASSPRSTLAGGPGVQETQYF. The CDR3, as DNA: TGTGCCAGCAGTCCCCGGTCAACACTAGCGGGGGGGCCCGGGGTCCAAGAGACCCAGTACTTC.

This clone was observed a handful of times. The CDR3 region is CASSQDSQGLRVGYTF. CDR3 in DNA: TGCGCCAGCAGCCAAGATTCCCAGGGGTTGAGGGTTGGCTACACCTTC. The chain recombines TRBV4-3 with TRBJ1-2; tentative D call: TRBD1 (6 bases). Germline CDR1 and CDR2: LGHNA and YSLEER. The ends were cut back, 0 bases at V and 7 bases at J, with 18 bases in the middle. This CDR3 contains 16 residues.

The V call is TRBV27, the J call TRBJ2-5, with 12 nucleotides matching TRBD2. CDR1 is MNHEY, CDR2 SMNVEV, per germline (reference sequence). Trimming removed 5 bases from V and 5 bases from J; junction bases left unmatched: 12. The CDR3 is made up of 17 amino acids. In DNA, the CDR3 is TGTGCCAGCAGTCCGATGAGAGGACTAGCGGGGAGGGAGACCCAGTACTTC. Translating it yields CASSPMRGLAGRETQYF.

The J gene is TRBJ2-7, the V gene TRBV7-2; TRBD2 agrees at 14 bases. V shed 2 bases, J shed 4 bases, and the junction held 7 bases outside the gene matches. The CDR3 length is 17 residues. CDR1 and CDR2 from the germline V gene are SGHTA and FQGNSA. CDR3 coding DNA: TGTGCCAGCAGCTTACCCCGACTAGCGGGAGGGTCTTACGAGCAGTACTTC. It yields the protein CASSLPRLAGGSYEQYF.